These 27 T cell receptor beta chains were sequenced from one sample in a study of blood T cell repertoires in COVID-19. The protocol was immunoSEQ multiplex PCR, while the TCRdb copy is restricted to in-frame clones and leaves out a portion. The table shows roughly 240,000 clones, with 75% to 85% occurring only once. The sequenced sample consisted of peripheral blood. Source of these receptors: a man over 45 with COVID-19, enrolled during active disease.

V usage is TRBV14 and J usage is TRBJ1-5, with unresolved D. V dropped 2 bases and J dropped 2 bases, with 22 bases sitting between them. The CDR3 runs to 19 residues. Germline V gives CDR1 SGHDN, CDR2 FVKESK. CDR3 in amino acids: CASSQTPPGKGVGNQPQHF. The CDR3 nucleotides read TGTGCCAGCAGCCAAACCCCCCCCGGGAAGGGAGTAGGCAATCAGCCCCAGCATTTT.

The V gene is TRBV5-4, the J gene TRBJ2-6; tentatively, D is TRBD2 (6 bases). The CDR3 sequence is 18 residues long. In germline, CDR1 is SGHNT, CDR2 YYREEE (reference sequence). V shed 0 bases and J shed 3 bases, with 16 bases lying between them. CDR3 region: CASSLVGTGVYGANVLTF. DNA of the CDR3: TGTGCCAGCAGCTTGGTAGGGACGGGGGTATATGGGGCCAACGTCCTGACTTTC.

The chain combines TRBV7-9 with TRBJ2-5; weak D call: TRBD1 (5 bases). The CDR3 loop spans 13 amino acids. V was clipped by 2 bases and J by 5 bases, with 9 bases between them. Per germline, CDR1 SEHNR and CDR2 FQNEAQ (reference sequence). CDR3 nucleotides: TGTGCCAGCAGCTTACAGGGATTGGAGACCCAGTACTTC. This gives the protein CASSLQGLETQYF.

The V and J genes are TRBV9 and TRBJ2-2; D ambiguous. This CDR3 is built from 14 residues. Germline assignment: CDR1 SGDLS and CDR2 YYNGEE. V was pared by 0 bases and J by 6 bases, with 9 bases between. The CDR3 here is CASSVEFGAGELFF. Written as DNA, the CDR3 is TGTGCCAGCAGCGTAGAGTTTGGAGCCGGGGAGCTGTTTTTT. Drawing the rest from reference TRBV9 and TRBJ2-2, the complete variable domain is DSGVTQTPKHLITATGQRVTLRCSPRSGDLSVYWYQQSLDQGLQFLIQYYNGEERAKGNILERFSAQQFPDLHSELNLSSLELGDSALYFCASSVEFGAGELFFGEGSRLTVL.

The rearrangement uses TRBV7-9 and TRBJ1-5, with D unclear. Germline V gene sequence: CDR1 SEHNR, CDR2 FQNEAQ (reference sequence). Trimming stripped 5 bases from V and 0 bases from J, with 8 bases between. CDR3 length: 14 residues. The CDR3 DNA is TGTGCCAGCAGCCGCGGCGATAGCAATCAGCCCCAGCATTTT. Protein product: CASSRGDSNQPQHF.

This chain links TRBV7-3 with TRBJ2-7, with TRBD1 matching over 11 bases. CDR3 length: 15 amino acids. V was clipped by 4 bases and J by 3 bases; unmatched bases: 5. Per germline, CDR1 SGHTA and CDR2 FQGTGA. This CDR3 is CASSSPGQGVYEQYF. CDR3 bases: TGTGCCAGCAGCTCGCCGGGACAGGGGGTCTACGAGCAGTACTTC.

The chain carries TRBV5-6 and TRBJ1-1; 11 bases line up with TRBD1. CDR3 length: 12 residues. The ends lost 4 bases at V and 8 bases at J; junction bases unmatched: 1. From germline, CDR1 is SGHDT and CDR2 YYEEEE. DNA of the CDR3: TGTGCCAGCAGCCGGGACAGGGGGGAAGCTTTCTTT. This codes for CASSRDRGEAFF.

This clone was observed a single time. This sequence joins TRBV5-1 and TRBJ2-3, with D possibly being TRBD1 (5 bases). V was pared by 3 bases and J by 3 bases, with 11 bases between. Germline V gene lookup returns CDR1 SGHRS and CDR2 YFSETQ. There are 14 residues in the CDR3. In DNA form, the CDR3 reads TGCGCCAGCAGCTGGCGAGCAGGGACAGATACGCAGTATTTT. Translated, it gives CASSWRAGTDTQYF. The variable domain in full, with the rest retrieved from reference TRBV5-1 and TRBJ2-3, is KAGVTQTPRYLIKTRGQQVTLSCSPISGHRSVSWYQQTPGQGLQFLFEYFSETQRNKGNFPGRFSGRQFSNSRSEMNVSTLELGDSALYLCASSWRAGTDTQYFGPGTRLTVL.

The genes are TRBV28 and TRBJ2-5; tentatively, D is TRBD2 (7 bases). The ends were cut back, 4 bases at V and 5 bases at J, with 20 bases in the middle. This CDR3 has 16 residues. The V gene's germline CDR1 is MDHEN and CDR2 SYDVKM. In nucleotides, the CDR3 is TGTGCCAGCAGTTCCCTTGTGAGGGGGGGCCGGGAGACCCAGTACTTC. Encoded protein: CASSSLVRGGRETQYF. The complete variable domain, with remaining parts taken from reference TRBV28 and TRBJ2-5, reads DVKVTQSSRYLVKRTGEKVFLECVQDMDHENMFWYRQDPGLGLRLIYFSYDVKMKEKGDIPEGYSVSREKKERFSLILESASTNQTSMYLCASSSLVRGGRETQYFGPGTRLLVL.

V usage is TRBV6-6 and J usage is TRBJ1-2; weak D call: TRBD1 (5 bases). The CDR3 has 15 amino acids. Looked up from germline, CDR1 is MNHNY and CDR2 is SVGAGI (reference sequence). With 6 bases removed from V and 3 bases from J, the gap between germline ends came to 17 bases. In DNA, the CDR3 is TGTGCCAGCAGGGGGAGGGGATCGGTAGACTATGGCTACACCTTC. Its translation is CASRGRGSVDYGYTF.

The chain links TRBV10-3 to TRBJ1-3, with 7 bases fitting TRBD1. The germline V gene has CDR1 ENHRY and CDR2 SYGVKD. The V and J ends lost 4 bases and 6 bases, in that order; junction bases with no gene match: 3. CDR3 length: 13 amino acids. This CDR3 is CAISVGQPNTIYF. The CDR3 DNA sequence: TGTGCCATCAGTGTGGGACAGCCAAACACCATATATTTT.

The chain joins TRBV6-5 to TRBJ2-2; D unresolved. V dropped 9 bases and J dropped 6 bases, with 11 bases sitting between them. This CDR3 comprises 12 residues. Germline CDR1 reads MNHEY; CDR2 reads SVGAGI. CDR3 DNA sequence: TGTGCCAGTTGGCGGCCGTCCGGGGAGCTGTTTTTT. Amino acids: CASWRPSGELFF.

The rearrangement joins TRBV7-8 to TRBJ2-1; TRBD1 agrees at 9 bases. Germline-derived CDR1 and CDR2 are SGHVS and FQNEAQ. Trimming cost V 7 bases and J 7 bases; bases outside gene matches: 11. The length of the CDR3 is 15 residues. CDR3 sequence reads: CASNPHATGGNEQFF. The DNA of the CDR3 is TGTGCCAGCAACCCTCACGCGACAGGGGGAAATGAGCAGTTCTTC.

The genes are TRBV3-1 (or the pseudogene TRBV3-2) and TRBJ2-2, with 9 bases identical to TRBD1. This CDR3 is built from 15 residues. With V trimmed by 6 bases and J by 7 bases, 9 bases remained unmatched. Germline CDR1 is LGHDT and CDR2 is YNNKEL (reference sequence). CDR3 loop: CASRNRGRRIGELFF. CDR3 bases: TGTGCCAGCAGAAACAGGGGGCGAAGGATCGGGGAGCTGTTTTTT.

The CDR3 DNA reads as TGTGCCAGCAGCCCGTACTGGGACATAGACACCGGGGAGCTGTTTTTT. It specifies CASSPYWDIDTGELFF. The chain uses TRBV7-9 and TRBJ2-2; D might be TRBD1 (6 bases). Deletions cut 5 bases from V and 3 bases from J, with 16 bases between. Germline V gene lookup returns CDR1 SEHNR and CDR2 FQNEAQ (reference sequence). The CDR3 extends over 16 amino acids.

The chain has TRBV7-9 and TRBJ1-4; 9 bases are a match to TRBD1. The V segment lost 4 bases and the J segment 2 bases; nucleotides outside the gene matches: 5. Per the germline V gene, CDR1 is SEHNR and CDR2 is FQNEAQ (reference sequence). The CDR3 runs to 16 residues. The CDR3 here is CASSYRGLMTNEKLFF. Written as DNA, the CDR3 is TGTGCCAGCAGCTACAGGGGGCTTATGACTAATGAAAAACTGTTTTTT. Full variable domain (remainder filled in from reference TRBV7-9 and TRBJ1-4): DTGVSQNPRHKITKRGQNVTFRCDPISEHNRLYWYRQTLGQGPEFLTYFQNEAQLEKSRLLSDRFSAERPKGSFSTLEIQRTEQGDSAMYLCASSYRGLMTNEKLFFGSGTQLSVL.

The J gene is TRBJ2-3, the V gene TRBV27, with a weak D call TRBD2 (6 bases). The germline gives CDR1 MNHEY, CDR2 SMNVEV (reference sequence). The length of the CDR3 is 15 residues. V was cut by 4 bases and J by 6 bases, with 17 bases left in between. The CDR3 here is CASSSLVRGGDTQYF. CDR3 coding DNA: TGTGCCAGCAGTTCCCTAGTCCGGGGAGGTGATACGCAGTATTTT.

The chain carries TRBV9 and TRBJ2-7; 15 positions agree with TRBD2. Germline trimming cut 4 bases from V and 1 base from J; bases unmatched to any gene: 3. The CDR3 sequence is 16 residues long. The V gene's germline CDR1 is SGDLS and CDR2 YYNGEE. CDR3 in DNA: TGTGCCAGCAGCACCGGGACTAGCGGGGGGTCCTACGAGCAGTACTTC. Its protein product is CASSTGTSGGSYEQYF. The full variable domain, with the rest looked up from reference TRBV9 and TRBJ2-7, is DSGVTQTPKHLITATGQRVTLRCSPRSGDLSVYWYQQSLDQGLQFLIQYYNGEERAKGNILERFSAQQFPDLHSELNLSSLELGDSALYFCASSTGTSGGSYEQYFGPGTRLTVT.

The chain couples TRBV7-9 to TRBJ2-5, with 9 bases identical to TRBD2. The germline V gene has CDR1 SEHNR and CDR2 FQNEAQ (reference sequence). The CDR3 extends over 16 amino acids. After removal of 5 bases from V and 1 base from J, the junction contained 8 bases not matched to a gene. In nucleotides, the CDR3 is TGTGCCAGCAGCCACGATGCAGCGGGGGGCCAAGAGACCCAGTACTTC. Amino acid sequence: CASSHDAAGGQETQYF.

The rearrangement uses TRBV12-3 or TRBV12-4 and TRBJ1-4, with TRBD1 as a possible D gene (5 bases). The germline V and J ends were trimmed by 2 bases and 14 bases, with 9 bases remaining between them. The CDR3 covers 11 residues. The CDR3 loop is CASSLFRDLFF. DNA for the CDR3: TGTGCCAGCAGTTTATTCAGGGATCTGTTTTTT.

The rearrangement joins TRBV7-2 to TRBJ1-6, with D possibly TRBD1 on 6 matching bases. Germline CDR1 SGHTA, CDR2 FQGNSA. Trimming stripped 1 base from V and 3 bases from J, with 13 bases between. The CDR3 covers 17 residues. The CDR3 DNA reads TGTGCCAGCAGCTTAGTAGGGACACCCAACTATAATTCACCCCTCCACTTT. Translation gives CASSLVGTPNYNSPLHF. Full variable domain (outside the CDR3, taken from reference TRBV7-2 and TRBJ1-6): GAGVSQSPSNKVTEKGKDVELRCDPISGHTALYWYRQSLGQGLEFLIYFQGNSAPDKSGLPSDRFSAERTGGSVSTLTIQRTQQEDSAVYLCASSLVGTPNYNSPLHFGNGTRLTVT.

The V gene is TRBV29-1, the J gene TRBJ1-1; tentatively, D is TRBD1 (5 bases). The germline V gene encodes CDR1 SQVTM and CDR2 ANQGSEA. This CDR3 comprises 10 residues. The V end was cut by 7 bases, the J end by 11 bases, with 14 bases between. The CDR3 DNA reads TGCAGCGCCCAGGACACCAGGGCTTTCTTT. Translated, it gives CSAQDTRAFF.

The V gene is TRBV12-3 or TRBV12-4, the J gene TRBJ2-7, with D unclear. V was pared by 1 base and J by 0 bases, with 4 bases between. The CDR3 has 13 amino acids. This CDR3 is CASSLVGSYEQYF. The CDR3 DNA sequence: TGTGCCAGCAGTTTAGTCGGCTCCTACGAGCAGTACTTC.

This chain joins TRBV6-6 and TRBJ2-2, with TRBD1 matching over 7 bases. CDR3 length equals 16 residues. The germline V gene encodes CDR1 MNHNY and CDR2 SVGAGI (reference sequence). V trimming: 2 bases; J trimming: 1 base; junction bases outside the gene matches: 4. In nucleotides, the CDR3 is TGTGCCAGCAGTTACGGGGACAGATTGAACACCGGGGAGCTGTTTTTT. Translating it yields CASSYGDRLNTGELFF.

The chain couples TRBV24-1 to TRBJ2-5; TRBD2 agrees at 8 bases. The CDR3 covers 16 residues. Germline V gene lookup returns CDR1 KGHDR and CDR2 SFDVKD. With V trimmed by 5 bases and J by 3 bases, 10 bases remained unmatched. This chain's CDR3 is CATSGLADSGEETQYF. Here the CDR3 DNA reads TGTGCCACCAGTGGGCTGGCAGATAGCGGGGAAGAGACCCAGTACTTC.

This clone was observed once. The chain links TRBV6-1 to TRBJ2-1, with 12 bases matching TRBD1. The junction had 4 bases not matched to a gene; V was cut back by 3 bases and J by 1 base. CDR1 is MNHNS, CDR2 SASEGT, per germline. The CDR3 has 17 residues. The CDR3 coding sequence is TGTGCCAGCAGTGACCGGGACAGGGGGCTGTCCTACAATGAGCAGTTCTTC. Its translation: CASSDRDRGLSYNEQFF.

V and J are TRBV5-4 and TRBJ2-5; weak D call: TRBD1 (6 bases). The CDR3 is made up of 15 amino acids. The germline V and J ends were trimmed by 0 bases and 3 bases, with 12 bases remaining between them. In germline, CDR1 is SGHNT, CDR2 YYREEE (reference sequence). The CDR3 reads CASSLEIRGEETQYF. DNA of the CDR3: TGTGCCAGCAGCTTGGAGATCAGGGGAGAAGAGACCCAGTACTTC.